One sample yielded the 28 T cell receptor beta chains listed below, sequenced in a study of blood T cell repertoires in COVID-19 (dated by TCRdb to about 2020). The protocol used for the library was the immunoSEQ multiplex PCR assay. TCRdb stores this immuneACCESS table with in-frame sequences only. Part of the clones is absent; in the studies checked, under half of the shortfall reflects unresolved V genes, and no reason is known for the rest. The sample contains under 110,000 clones, approximately 81% of them found a single time. Together, the top ten hold more than 1.5% of the sample. Sequencing input: peripheral blood. These receptor sequences come from a woman aged 65 to 85 with active or convalescent COVID-19.

V and J are TRBV3-1 (or the pseudogene TRBV3-2) and TRBJ1-2; 7 bases line up with TRBD1. This CDR3 contains 16 residues. The ends lost 5 bases at V and 4 bases at J; junction bases unmatched: 13. Germline CDR1 is LGHDT and CDR2 is YNNKEL (reference sequence). Written as DNA, the CDR3 is TGTGCCAGCAGCTCAAACCGACAGGGACAAGTCTATGGCTACACCTTC. The encoded protein is CASSSNRQGQVYGYTF.

The J gene is TRBJ2-7, the V gene TRBV28, with TRBD2 matching over 9 bases. The CDR3 is 15 residues long. Germline CDR1 MDHEN, CDR2 SYDVKM. V shed 2 bases and J 6 bases; nucleotides not matched to a gene: 8. In nucleotides, the CDR3 is TGTGCCAGCAGTTTAGTTAGGGCGGGAGGGTCCGAGCAGTACTTC. Amino acids: CASSLVRAGGSEQYF.

Details on this clone: The junction does not match germline at one end; this may be a read error. The CDR3 nucleotides read TGCGCCAGCAGCTGGACAGGGGCCGACGTCCTGACTTTC. Translating it yields CASSWTGADVLTF. The chain links TRBV5-1 to TRBJ2-6; 9 bases map to TRBD1. CDR3 length: 13 residues. Germline assignment: CDR1 SGHRS and CDR2 YFSETQ. The full variable domain, with the rest looked up from reference TRBV5-1 and TRBJ2-6, is KAGVTQTPRYLIKTRGQQVTLSCSPISGHRSVSWYQQTPGQGLQFLFEYFSETQRNKGNFPGRFSGRQFSNSRSEMNVSTLELGDSALYLCASSWTGADVLTFGAGSRLTVL.

Written as DNA, the CDR3 is TGCGCCAGCAGCCATGGTCCGGGGGGGGCCAAAAACATTCAGTACTTC. Translating gives CASSHGPGGAKNIQYF. The chain couples TRBV4-1 to TRBJ2-4, with 8 bases fitting TRBD2. V lost 3 bases to trimming and J lost 1 base; unmatched junction nucleotides: 5. This CDR3 comprises 16 residues. Germline CDR1 and CDR2: MGHRA and YSYEKL.

The chain carries TRBV4-3 and TRBJ2-1; D ambiguous. The V gene lost 0 bases and the J gene lost 4 bases, with 7 bases spanning the gap. CDR3 length: 14 amino acids. Germline CDR1 LGHNA, CDR2 YSLEER. The CDR3 region is CASSQDVRYNEQFF. DNA of the CDR3: TGCGCCAGCAGCCAAGATGTCAGATACAATGAGCAGTTCTTC.

This clone was observed a handful of times. The J gene is TRBJ1-1, the V gene TRBV12-5; the D gene is possibly TRBD1 (6 bases). V was pared by 7 bases and J by 7 bases, with 22 bases between. CDR3 length: 15 amino acids. Germline assignment: CDR1 LGHNT and CDR2 FRNRAP. CDR3 bases: TGTGCTAGTGCCTCTCCGCGGGCCTTAGGGGGTGAAGCTTTCTTT. It specifies CASASPRALGGEAFF.

The chain has TRBV5-4 and TRBJ2-3; D is uncertain. Germline V lookup: CDR1 SGHNT, CDR2 YYREEE (reference sequence). The CDR3 has 12 residues. The V gene lost 4 bases and the J gene lost 4 bases, with 7 bases spanning the gap. Written as DNA, the CDR3 is TGTGCCAGCAGCCTAGGTTCAGATACGCAGTATTTT. Its protein is CASSLGSDTQYF.

The chain employs TRBV9 and TRBJ2-3; 9 positions agree with TRBD2. Germline V gene lookup returns CDR1 SGDLS and CDR2 YYNGEE. The CDR3 is 14 amino acids. The V and J ends lost 0 bases and 11 bases, in that order; junction bases with no gene match: 7. DNA for the CDR3: TGTGCCAGCAGCGTAGAGGATAGCGGGAGACTGCAGTATTTT. Its protein is CASSVEDSGRLQYF. The variable domain in full, completed from reference TRBV9 and TRBJ2-3, reads DSGVTQTPKHLITATGQRVTLRCSPRSGDLSVYWYQQSLDQGLQFLIQYYNGEERAKGNILERFSAQQFPDLHSELNLSSLELGDSALYFCASSVEDSGRLQYFGPGTRLTVL.

The V gene is TRBV11-2, the J gene TRBJ1-3, with 9 bases identical to TRBD1. Germline V gene sequence: CDR1 SGHAT, CDR2 FQNNGV. V lost 3 bases to trimming and J lost 3 bases; unmatched junction nucleotides: 6. The CDR3 totals 16 residues. CDR3 coding DNA: TGTGCCAGCAGCTTGGGACAGGGTCGCTTTGGAAACACCATATATTTT. This gives the protein CASSLGQGRFGNTIYF.

The chain has TRBV2 and TRBJ2-1; TRBD2 aligns across 8 bases. The CDR3 is made up of 14 amino acids. In germline, CDR1 is SNHLY, CDR2 FYNNEI. V shed 4 bases and J 9 bases; nucleotides not matched to a gene: 8. Here the CDR3 reads CASSASGLSGEQFF. CDR3 nucleotide sequence: TGTGCCAGCAGTGCTAGCGGGCTCTCCGGTGAGCAGTTCTTC.

This clone was detected only once. This rearrangement joins TRBV4-2 to TRBJ2-2, with 9 bases fitting TRBD1. Trimming took 2 bases from V and 6 from J; bases not matched to a gene: 7. In germline, CDR1 is LGHNA, CDR2 YNFKEQ. The CDR3 loop spans 16 amino acids. CDR3 protein: CASSQPGQGLAGELFF. CDR3 DNA sequence: TGTGCCAGCAGCCAACCGGGACAGGGATTGGCCGGGGAGCTGTTTTTT.

The chain carries TRBV6-6 and TRBJ1-2; 8 bases are a match to TRBD1. The J segment lost 4 bases and the V segment lost 5 bases, leaving 3 bases of the junction unmatched. CDR3 size: 13 residues. Germline values: CDR1 MNHNY, CDR2 SVGAGI (reference sequence). The CDR3 sequence is CASSPTGGYGYTF. The CDR3 coding sequence is TGTGCCAGCAGTCCCACAGGGGGCTATGGCTACACCTTC.

The rearrangement uses TRBV18 and TRBJ1-1; 9 bases fit TRBD1. V was clipped by 3 bases and J by 5 bases; unmatched bases: 10. CDR3 length: 16 amino acids. Germline loops: CDR1 KGHSH, CDR2 LQKENI. The CDR3 region is CASSPTTGQGFTEAFF. The CDR3 nucleotides read TGTGCCAGCTCACCTACAACAGGACAGGGGTTTACTGAAGCTTTCTTT. Full variable domain (rest looked up from reference TRBV18 and TRBJ1-1): NAGVMQNPRHLVRRRGQEARLRCSPMKGHSHVYWYRQLPEEGLKFMVYLQKENIIDESGMPKERFSAEFPKEGPSILRIQQVVRGDSAAYFCASSPTTGQGFTEAFFGQGTRLTVV.

In its sample, this clone was seen a few times. This sequence joins TRBV2 and TRBJ2-7, with a possible D match to TRBD1 (5 bases). CDR3 length: 15 residues. The V gene's germline CDR1 is SNHLY and CDR2 FYNNEI. Trimming pared 1 base from V and 0 bases from J, leaving 10 bases between. The CDR3 loop reads CASSEVTDNSYEQYF. For the CDR3, the DNA is TGTGCCAGCAGTGAAGTGACAGATAACTCCTACGAGCAGTACTTC.

J is TRBJ2-1 and V is TRBV7-2, with 7 bases matching TRBD2. With 5 bases clipped from V and 3 bases from J, the junction kept 7 bases outside the gene matches. The CDR3 sequence is 15 residues long. Germline V gene sequence: CDR1 SGHTA, CDR2 FQGNSA. This CDR3 reads CASSLQRGLYNEQFF. CDR3 DNA: TGTGCCAGCAGCCTTCAGCGGGGACTCTACAATGAGCAGTTCTTC.

V gene TRBV11-2 combines with J gene TRBJ1-2; D uncertain. CDR1 SGHAT and CDR2 FQNNGV come from the germline V gene. The V end was cut by 0 bases, the J end by 4 bases, with 9 bases between. This CDR3 comprises 14 residues. Written as DNA, the CDR3 is TGTGCCAGCAGCTTAGATCCCAGTCTCTATGGCTACACCTTC. Its translation is CASSLDPSLYGYTF.

J is TRBJ2-3 and V is TRBV4-1, with 14 bases matching TRBD2. The germline V gene has CDR1 MGHRA and CDR2 YSYEKL. There are 17 residues in the CDR3. Germline trimming cut 3 bases from V and 3 bases from J; bases unmatched to any gene: 5. CDR3 sequence reads: CASSQGLAGVGTDTQYF. The CDR3 nucleotides read TGCGCCAGCAGCCAGGGACTAGCGGGAGTGGGGACAGATACGCAGTATTTT.

This clone was recorded a few times. The chain joins TRBV20-1 to TRBJ2-1; no clear D gene. This CDR3 contains 12 residues. V lost 3 bases and J lost 6, with 9 bases in between. Germline V lookup: CDR1 DFQATT, CDR2 SNEGSKA (reference sequence). CDR3 loop: CSASYASNEQFF. CDR3 DNA: TGCAGTGCTAGTTACGCGTCCAATGAGCAGTTCTTC.

The chain employs TRBV9 and TRBJ2-3; the match to TRBD2 covers 9 bases. The V and J ends lost 4 bases and 3 bases, in that order; junction bases with no gene match: 6. Per the germline V gene, CDR1 is SGDLS and CDR2 is YYNGEE. This CDR3 is built from 15 residues. CDR3 sequence reads: CASSTSGGQTDTQYF. In DNA form, the CDR3 reads TGTGCCAGCAGCACAAGCGGGGGGCAGACAGATACGCAGTATTTT.

This clone was seen a handful of times. The V call is TRBV28, the J call TRBJ1-2; 10 bases fit TRBD1. Germline lookup yields CDR1 MDHEN and CDR2 SYDVKM. This CDR3 has 14 amino acids. V shed 5 bases and J 4 bases; nucleotides not matched to a gene: 4. DNA for the CDR3: TGTGCCAGCAGTCCGGGACAGGGGAGCTATGGCTACACCTTC. Translation: CASSPGQGSYGYTF.

This chain joins TRBV6-5 and TRBJ2-7, with D perhaps matching TRBD2 (7 bases). Germline V CDR1 and CDR2: MNHEY, SVGAGI. The CDR3 has 13 residues. V gave up 7 bases and J gave up 3 bases, with 13 bases separating them. CDR3 sequence (DNA): TGTGCCAGCAAGGGGGGGAGCGGCTACGAGCAGTACTTC. This codes for CASKGGSGYEQYF.

The chain uses TRBV3-1 (or the pseudogene TRBV3-2) and TRBJ2-7; 8 bases are a match to TRBD2. V gave up 8 bases and J gave up 7 bases; unmatched junction bases: 10. The CDR3 sequence is 13 residues long. Germline loops: CDR1 LGHDT, CDR2 YNNKEL (reference sequence). Here the CDR3 DNA reads TGTGCCAGCGGGGGAGCGGGAGTTGAAGAGCAGTACTTC. This codes for CASGGAGVEEQYF.

This clone appeared a few times. V is TRBV7-9 and J is TRBJ2-1; 8 nucleotides line up with TRBD1. In germline, CDR1 is SEHNR, CDR2 FQNEAQ (reference sequence). The CDR3 loop spans 17 amino acids. Trimming cost V 5 bases and J 4 bases; bases outside gene matches: 13. The CDR3 DNA is TGTGCCAGCAGCAATAAGCTGCAGGGGGCAATTTACAATGAGCAGTTCTTC. Amino acid sequence: CASSNKLQGAIYNEQFF.

The CDR3 nucleotides read TGTGCCAGCTCACCAGTCGCGACAGGGGGCAGTGAAAAACTGTTTTTT. It translates to CASSPVATGGSEKLFF. V is TRBV18 and J is TRBJ1-4; TRBD1 agrees at 10 bases. The CDR3 contains 16 residues. V dropped 2 bases and J dropped 7; count of bases not matched to a gene: 7. From germline, CDR1 is KGHSH and CDR2 LQKENI. Full variable domain (remainder filled in from reference TRBV18 and TRBJ1-4): NAGVMQNPRHLVRRRGQEARLRCSPMKGHSHVYWYRQLPEEGLKFMVYLQKENIIDESGMPKERFSAEFPKEGPSILRIQQVVRGDSAAYFCASSPVATGGSEKLFFGSGTQLSVL.

The genes are TRBV29-1 and TRBJ2-7; 7 bases are a match to TRBD1. V shed 1 base, J shed 7 bases, and the junction held 7 bases outside the gene matches. CDR1 is SQVTM, CDR2 ANQGSEA, per germline. CDR3 length equals 13 residues. The chain's CDR3 is CSVEGDSAREQYF. DNA of the CDR3: TGCAGCGTTGAAGGGGACAGTGCGAGAGAGCAGTACTTC.

This clone was recorded a few times. The genes are TRBV7-3 and TRBJ1-1; 9 bases are a match to TRBD1. The CDR3 runs 14 residues. The junction had 9 bases not matched to a gene; V was cut back by 1 base and J by 12 bases. Per the germline V gene, CDR1 is SGHTA and CDR2 is FQGTGA. The CDR3 loop is CASSLNPGTGITFF. CDR3 coding DNA: TGTGCCAGCAGCTTAAACCCCGGGACAGGGATAACTTTCTTT. Filled out from reference TRBV7-3 and TRBJ1-1, the complete variable domain reads GAGVSQTPSNKVTEKGKYVELRCDPISGHTALYWYRQSLGQGPEFLIYFQGTGAADDSGLPNDRFFAVRPEGSVSTLKIQRTERGDSAVYLCASSLNPGTGITFFGQGTRLTVV.

The rearrangement uses TRBV6-2 or TRBV6-3 and TRBJ1-2, with 7 bases matching TRBD1. The J segment lost 5 bases and the V segment lost 1 base, leaving 4 bases of the junction unmatched. Germline V gene data show CDR1 as MNHEY and CDR2 as SVGEGT. The CDR3 consists of 14 residues. CDR3 DNA: TGTGCCAGCAGTTACTTCGGGACAGAGTATGGCTACACCTTC. Translated, it gives CASSYFGTEYGYTF.

In regard to this clone: One junction end does not reproduce the germline sequence, and a read error may be involved. V is TRBV2 and J is TRBJ1-2, with a weak D call TRBD1 (6 bases). The CDR3 length is 13 residues. The V gene's germline CDR1 is SNHLY and CDR2 FYNNEI. The chain's CDR3 is CASSEFWQGILSF. The CDR3 region has the DNA TGTGCCAGCAGTGAATTTTGGCAGGGGATTTTGTCCTTC.